This entry describes one T cell receptor beta chain. The antigen is undetermined. CDR3 length: 14 amino acids. V dropped 2 bases and J dropped 3 bases, with 10 bases sitting between them. Per the germline V gene, CDR1 is GTSNPN and CDR2 is SVGIG (reference sequence). Conversion of TCR transcripts into cDNA relied on 5'RACE template switching, which added a universal primer site and UMIs. TCRdb used MiXCR to reprocess the 5' RACE reads, holding one entry per CDR3 protein. The repertoire holds about 550,000 distinct CDR3 sequences, with under 25% as singletons. The data originate from a study of T cells after yellow fever vaccination. Study context: Preparing low-cell-number fractions relied on SMART-Seq v4 Ultra Low Input.

Whole-study results and caveats: Detected again after the booster were most primary-vaccination clones, at roughly 95% CD4 and 88% CD8.

The chain uses TRBV30 and TRBJ2-2; D is unresolved. The sample here was PBMCs, taken 15 days after the yellow fever booster vaccination. The TCR was taken from a young man who received the YFV17D yellow fever vaccine. The CDR3 loop is CAWSRLGYTGELFF. CDR3 bases: TGTGCCTGGAGTCGGCTAGGTTACACCGGGGAGCTGTTTTTT.